The present T cell receptor beta chain was sequenced within a study of cytomegalovirus exposure and HLA in healthy donors. Study overall: One earlier analysis, a look at 180 million or so T cells, found 117 million unique TCR beta sequences.

Amplification used 60 Vbeta primers and 13 Jbeta primers. Libraries were prepared by immunoSEQ multiplex PCR; TCRdb keeps only in-frame clonotypes and omits some of them. This repertoire shows around 170,000 clones, 82% found once; its top ten account for approximately 0.74%. Germline CDR1 reads SNHLY; CDR2 reads FYNNEI. The CDR3 is made up of 13 amino acids. V was clipped by 7 bases and J by 4 bases, with 12 bases between them. Points from the study as a whole: Association with HLA alleles at 0.05 false discovery rate was found for roughly 17,000 TCR beta sequences in a later analysis. High sensitivity and specificity were reportedly achieved when the classifier diagnosed cytomegalovirus status.

Concerning this clone itself: What it binds is not known.

The sample was PBMCs. The chain combines TRBV2 with TRBJ2-3; a possible D gene is TRBD2 (7 bases). This clonotype was sampled from a young woman in good health and CMV-seronegative. The CDR3 loop reads CASMGGGADTQYF. CDR3 DNA sequence: TGTGCCAGCATGGGAGGGGGGGCAGATACGCAGTATTTT.